Shown below are 24 T cell receptor beta chains from a single sample sequenced in a study of blood T cells in healthy people across ages. A second about 6 to 12 cycle PCR used barcoded and J-beta primers. A single record per CDR3 protein comes from TCRdb applying MiXCR to the 5' RACE reads. The sample records about 1.8 million distinct CDR3 sequences, about 50% being singletons. Input material: blood. Receptors were obtained from a middle-aged woman in good health.

The CDR3 nucleotides read TGTGCCAGCAGCTCCACCCCAATGGGGGCCAAAAACATTCAGTACTTC. Encoded protein: CASSSTPMGAKNIQYF. This chain joins TRBV5-5 and TRBJ2-4; D not certain. The CDR3 covers 16 residues. Germline CDR1 reads SGHKS; CDR2 reads YYEKEE (reference sequence). With 3 bases removed from V and 1 base from J, the gap between germline ends came to 14 bases.

A few counts support this clonotype. The chain combines TRBV25-1 with TRBJ1-1, with TRBD1 identical over 12 bases. After removal of 5 bases from V and 10 bases from J, the junction contained 2 bases not matched to a gene. CDR3 length: 12 amino acids. Germline V lookup: CDR1 MGHDK, CDR2 SYGVNS. The CDR3 DNA follows: TGTGCCAGCAGTAGGGGACAGGGGGCAGCTTTCTTT. Amino acid sequence: CASSRGQGAAFF.

In its sample, this clonotype was seen many times. The chain uses TRBV12-3 or TRBV12-4 and TRBJ2-3; 8 bases line up with TRBD1. V gave up 3 bases and J gave up 2 bases; unmatched junction bases: 4. This CDR3 has 15 amino acids. Here the CDR3 reads CASSLRTGNTDTQYF. The CDR3 DNA sequence: TGTGCCAGCAGTTTGAGGACAGGGAACACAGATACGCAGTATTTT.

The table lists this clonotype with many counts. The junction does not match germline at one end; this may be a read error. The CDR3 DNA sequence: TGTGCCAGCAGTTTATCATCAGGGGGCGCCTACAATGAGCAGTTCTTC. It codes for CASSLSSGGAYNEQFF. The V and J genes are TRBV5-1 and TRBJ2-1; 8 bases agree with TRBD1. The germline gives CDR1 SGHRS, CDR2 YFSETQ. This CDR3 has 16 residues.

In its sample, this clonotype was seen a few times. In DNA, the CDR3 is TGTGCCAGCAGCGTAGCTGGGCTAGCGGGGGGCCGGGAGACCCAGTACTTC. As protein: CASSVAGLAGGRETQYF. The chain is built from TRBV9 and TRBJ2-5; 11 positions match TRBD2. Trimming took 0 bases from V and 5 from J; bases not matched to a gene: 9. The CDR3 contains 17 residues. Germline CDR1 and CDR2: SGDLS and YYNGEE.

This chain uses TRBV20-1 with TRBJ2-4, with TRBD2 matching over 10 bases. The J call could be wrong; TRBJ2-7 is a better fit for the DNA end. Looked up from germline, CDR1 is DFQATT and CDR2 is SNEGSKA (reference sequence). The CDR3 totals 17 residues. The CDR3 reads CSARDGITSGDSYEQYF. Here the CDR3 DNA reads TGCAGTGCTAGAGACGGAATAACTAGCGGGGACTCCTACGAGCAGTACTTC.

This chain uses TRBV28 with TRBJ1-2, with 9 bases that match TRBD1. CDR1 and CDR2 (germline): MDHEN, SYDVKM. V shed 8 bases, J shed 5 bases, and the junction held 6 bases outside the gene matches. The CDR3 runs to 13 residues. In DNA, the CDR3 is TGTGCCAGCCGGGACAGGGCTTTTTATGGCTACACCTTC. Translation gives CASRDRAFYGYTF.

The V call is TRBV5-5, the J call TRBJ1-6, with 7 positions matching TRBD1. Trimming removed 1 base from V and 7 bases from J; junction bases left unmatched: 8. Per germline, CDR1 SGHKS and CDR2 YYEKEE (reference sequence). The CDR3 spans 16 residues. The CDR3 reads CASSLSPDRVNSPLHF. The CDR3 nucleotides are TGTGCCAGCAGCTTGAGTCCCGACAGGGTAAATTCACCCCTCCACTTT.

Note on this clonotype: A much larger clone differs from this one at a single base, so this may be a read error. The V and J genes are TRBV7-2 and TRBJ2-5; the D is unclear. Per germline, CDR1 SGHTA and CDR2 FQGNSA. The CDR3 is made up of 14 amino acids. Trimming took 1 base from V and 5 from J, leaving 11 bases between them. DNA for the CDR3: TGTGCCAGCAGCTTAGATGGGTTCCGGGAGACCCAGTACTTC. Translating gives CASSLDGFRETQYF.

Only a few counts were recorded for this clonotype. The chain couples TRBV6-2 or TRBV6-3 to TRBJ2-6; the D gene is possibly TRBD1 (6 bases). The CDR3 sequence is 17 residues long. V was cut by 0 bases and J by 0 bases, with 9 bases left in between. Looked up from germline, CDR1 is MNHEY and CDR2 is SVGEGT. In nucleotides, the CDR3 is TGTGCCAGCAGTTACTCGGACAGTTACTCTGGGGCCAACGTCCTGACTTTC. Its translation is CASSYSDSYSGANVLTF.

This clonotype turned up a few times. The V call is TRBV9, the J call TRBJ2-4; 7 bases line up with TRBD1. This CDR3 has 13 residues. Germline V lookup: CDR1 SGDLS, CDR2 YYNGEE. V shed 4 bases, J shed 15 bases, and the junction held 13 bases outside the gene matches. The CDR3 DNA reads as TGTGCCAGCAGCCCCAGACAGGGAATGGATCTGTACTTC. This encodes CASSPRQGMDLYF.

This chain uses TRBV5-6 with TRBJ2-7; D might be TRBD1 (6 bases). Trimming stripped 4 bases from V and 5 bases from J, with 16 bases between. CDR1 is SGHDT, CDR2 YYEEEE, per germline. This CDR3 contains 14 residues. DNA of the CDR3: TGTGCCAGCAGCATGGACAGACGTCTGGACGAGCAGTACTTC. Residues: CASSMDRRLDEQYF.

V is TRBV29-1 and J is TRBJ2-7; 8 bases are a match to TRBD1. The J segment lost 2 bases and the V segment lost 6 bases, leaving 15 bases of the junction unmatched. Germline CDR1 SQVTM, CDR2 ANQGSEA. CDR3 length equals 16 residues. The CDR3 DNA reads TGCAGCGTCTGGGCAGGACAGGGCAGTAGACCCTACGAGCAGTACTTC. Protein: CSVWAGQGSRPYEQYF.

This clonotype occurred a few times. The V call is TRBV29-1, the J call TRBJ2-5, with 10 bases matching TRBD2. V was clipped by 8 bases and J by 4 bases; unmatched bases: 4. This CDR3 is built from 12 residues. Germline lookup yields CDR1 SQVTM and CDR2 ANQGSEA. The CDR3 bases are TGCAGCTCATCTAGCGGGGGAGAGACCCAGTACTTC. Its translation is CSSSSGGETQYF.

The chain is built from TRBV18 and TRBJ2-5; D may be TRBD1 (6 bases). V was pared by 6 bases and J by 1 base, with 18 bases between. Looked up from germline, CDR1 is KGHSH and CDR2 is LQKENI. The CDR3 is made up of 16 amino acids. CDR3 amino acids: CASSPSRQAAQETQYF. The CDR3 DNA is TGTGCCAGCTCTCCGAGCCGACAGGCAGCCCAAGAGACCCAGTACTTC.

This clonotype was detected a few times. The V gene is TRBV7-9, the J gene TRBJ2-6, with TRBD1 as a possible D gene (5 bases). Trimming left V 5 bases short and J 0 bases short, with 17 bases between. Germline V lookup: CDR1 SEHNR, CDR2 FQNEAQ (reference sequence). The CDR3 spans 18 residues. The CDR3 region is CASSSNLQGSSGANVLTF. CDR3 sequence (DNA): TGTGCCAGCAGCAGCAACCTCCAGGGAAGCTCTGGGGCCAACGTCCTGACTTTC.

The CDR3 nucleotides are TGTGCCAGCAGCCAAGGTTCCGCCGAAAACATTCAGTACTTC. This codes for CASSQGSAENIQYF. V usage is TRBV3-1 and J usage is TRBJ2-4; D not resolved. The CDR3 is 14 residues long. V lost 1 base, J lost 5 bases, and 9 bases lay in between. Looked up from germline, CDR1 is LGHDT and CDR2 is YNNKEL (reference sequence).

The V gene is TRBV4-1, the J gene TRBJ2-3; D gene ambiguous. V lost 4 bases, J lost 0 bases, and 11 bases lay in between. The V gene's germline CDR1 is MGHRA and CDR2 YSYEKL. The CDR3 has 15 residues. Written as DNA, the CDR3 is TGCGCCAGCAGCCCCTCGTACACTAGCACAGATACGCAGTATTTT. Amino acids: CASSPSYTSTDTQYF.

The V and J genes are TRBV15 and TRBJ2-5; TRBD1 might be the D (6 bases). The V and J ends lost 0 bases and 1 base respectively, with 12 bases between them. CDR1 and CDR2 (germline): LNHNV, YYDKDF (reference sequence). This CDR3 is 16 amino acids long. The CDR3 protein is CATSRDLNRAQETQYF. CDR3 sequence (DNA): TGTGCCACCAGCAGAGACCTCAACAGGGCCCAAGAGACCCAGTACTTC. The full variable domain, completed using reference TRBV15 and TRBJ2-5, is DAMVIQNPRYQVTQFGKPVTLSCSQTLNHNVMYWYQQKSSQAPKLLFHYYDKDFNNEADTPDNFQSRRPNTSFCFLDIRSPGLGDTAMYLCATSRDLNRAQETQYFGPGTRLLVL.

The rearrangement uses TRBV28 and TRBJ2-7; D may be TRBD1 (5 bases). There are 15 residues in the CDR3. Germline-derived CDR1 and CDR2 are MDHEN and SYDVKM. With 5 bases removed from V and 3 bases from J, the gap between germline ends came to 17 bases. In nucleotides, the CDR3 is TGTGCCAGCAGTATTGGGGCCATTCAAGTCTACGAGCAGTACTTC. Encoded protein: CASSIGAIQVYEQYF.

The rearrangement joins TRBV9 to TRBJ2-7, with 14 bases aligning to TRBD2. The J call may not be correct, given that the DNA end is closer to TRBJ2-5. The CDR3 is 15 amino acids. Germline V CDR1 and CDR2: SGDLS, YYNGEE. The DNA of the CDR3 is TGTGCCAGCAGCGACGGGACTAGCGGGGGAGAGACCCAGTACTTC. This codes for CASSDGTSGGETQYF.

This clonotype was seen a handful of times. CDR3 bases: TGTGCCAGCAGTTTATCGCCCCTGAGGGAGACCCAGTACTTC. It translates to CASSLSPLRETQYF. This rearrangement joins TRBV27 to TRBJ2-7; D gene ambiguous. The DNA end lines up better with TRBJ2-5; the J call may be wrong. There are 14 residues in the CDR3. The germline CDR1 and CDR2 sequences are MNHEY and SMNVEV (reference sequence).

The rearrangement joins TRBV14 to TRBJ2-7; the D is unclear. The J call may be faulty, since TRBJ2-5 better matches the DNA end. The CDR3 consists of 14 residues. CDR1 is SGHDN, CDR2 FVKESK, per germline. This CDR3 is CASSQGSKVETQYF. Written as DNA, the CDR3 is TGTGCCAGCAGCCAAGGGAGCAAGGTAGAGACCCAGTACTTC.

This clonotype came up a few times. The genes are TRBV15 and TRBJ2-7; D gene ambiguous. CDR1 and CDR2 from the germline V gene are LNHNV and YYDKDF (reference sequence). The CDR3 totals 15 residues. Trimming shortened V by 0 bases and J by 5 bases, and 14 bases separated the two germline ends. In nucleotides, the CDR3 is TGTGCCACCAGCAGAGACCGGACCCAGCAGCACGAGCAGTACTTC. This gives the protein CATSRDRTQQHEQYF.